This TCR beta chain stems from a study of blood T cell repertoires in COVID-19. Across the whole study: The United States, Italy and Spain provided the acute and convalescent COVID-19 samples. T cells, B-cell-depleted T cells, or PBMCs supplied cDNA or gDNA.

The ends were cut back, 4 bases at V and 4 bases at J, with 17 bases in the middle. The length of the CDR3 is 16 residues. Germline assignment: CDR1 MNHEY and CDR2 SVGAGI. The authors' processing: It was from reference gene primer amplification that nucleated cell counts were estimated. TCRdb's copy holds only in-frame clones and misses some; the assay was immunoSEQ multiplex PCR. V and J calls plus clone size are reproduced from that table; the DNA served to infer D and trimming. The sample lists a few hundred thousand clones; approximately 78% were seen once. This clonotype was obtained from a woman younger than 35 with acute or convalescent COVID-19. What was sequenced was peripheral blood. The chain is built from TRBV6-5 and TRBJ1-3, with D hard to call. The CDR3 loop reads CASSWSRVPAGNTIYF. Written as DNA, the CDR3 is TGTGCCAGCAGTTGGTCGAGGGTACCAGCGGGAAACACCATATATTTT.